This TCR beta chain was captured by sequencing in a study of cytomegalovirus exposure and HLA in healthy donors. Study-level information: Ancestry clustering placed more than 80% of approximately 420 genotyped donors in the Caucasian-associated cluster.

It was with 60 Vbeta and 13 Jbeta primers that the PCR ran. TCRdb's copy holds only in-frame clones and misses some; the assay was immunoSEQ multiplex PCR. This sample has about 140,000 clones, with roughly 87% found just once. Germline assignment: CDR1 LGHNA and CDR2 YNFKEQ. J was trimmed by 5 bases and V by 3 bases; bases with no gene match: 13. CDR3 length equals 17 residues. The V and J genes are TRBV4-2 and TRBJ2-1; TRBD2 agrees at 7 bases. This TCR derives from a woman in her forties in good health and CMV-seronegative. Specimen: PBMCs. CDR3 DNA: TGTGCCAGCAGCCAGGTGTTGGCTAGCGGTCGACACAATGAGCAGTTCTTC. As protein: CASSQVLASGRHNEQFF.